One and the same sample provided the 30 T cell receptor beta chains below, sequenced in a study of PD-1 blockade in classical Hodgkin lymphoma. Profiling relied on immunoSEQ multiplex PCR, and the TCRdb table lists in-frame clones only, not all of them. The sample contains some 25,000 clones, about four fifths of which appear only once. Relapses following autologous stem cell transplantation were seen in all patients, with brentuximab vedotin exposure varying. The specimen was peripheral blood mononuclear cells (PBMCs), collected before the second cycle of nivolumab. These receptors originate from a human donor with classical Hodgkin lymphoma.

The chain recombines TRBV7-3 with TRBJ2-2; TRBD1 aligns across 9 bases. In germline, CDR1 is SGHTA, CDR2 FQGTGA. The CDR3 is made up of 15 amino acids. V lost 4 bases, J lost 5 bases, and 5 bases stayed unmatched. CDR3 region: CASSSGQGLTGELFF. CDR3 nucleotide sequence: TGTGCCAGCAGCTCCGGACAGGGGTTAACCGGGGAGCTGTTTTTT.

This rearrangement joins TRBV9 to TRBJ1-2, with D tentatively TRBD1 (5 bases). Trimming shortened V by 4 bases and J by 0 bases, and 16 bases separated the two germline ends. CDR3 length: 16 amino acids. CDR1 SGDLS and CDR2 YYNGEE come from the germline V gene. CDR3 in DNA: TGTGCCAGCAGCCCGTGGGGGATGGCCGCTAACTATGGCTACACCTTC. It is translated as CASSPWGMAANYGYTF. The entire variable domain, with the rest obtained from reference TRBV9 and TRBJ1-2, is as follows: DSGVTQTPKHLITATGQRVTLRCSPRSGDLSVYWYQQSLDQGLQFLIQYYNGEERAKGNILERFSAQQFPDLHSELNLSSLELGDSALYFCASSPWGMAANYGYTFGSGTRLTVV.

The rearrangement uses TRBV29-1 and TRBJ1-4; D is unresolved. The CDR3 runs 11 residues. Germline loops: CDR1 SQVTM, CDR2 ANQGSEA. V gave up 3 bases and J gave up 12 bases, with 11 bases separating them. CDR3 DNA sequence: TGCAGCGTTGAGCGGACGGGTGAACTGTTTTTT. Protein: CSVERTGELFF.

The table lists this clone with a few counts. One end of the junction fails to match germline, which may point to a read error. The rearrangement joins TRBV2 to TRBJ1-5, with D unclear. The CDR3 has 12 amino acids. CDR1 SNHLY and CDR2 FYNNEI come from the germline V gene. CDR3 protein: CASSVEGLGQDF. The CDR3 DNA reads TGTGCCAGCAGTGTCGAAGGACTTGGCCAGGATTTT.

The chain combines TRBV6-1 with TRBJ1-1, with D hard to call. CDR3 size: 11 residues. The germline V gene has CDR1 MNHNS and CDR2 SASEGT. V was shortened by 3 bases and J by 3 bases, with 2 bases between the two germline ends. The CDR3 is CASSEDTEAFF. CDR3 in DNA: TGTGCCAGCAGTGAGGACACTGAAGCTTTCTTT.

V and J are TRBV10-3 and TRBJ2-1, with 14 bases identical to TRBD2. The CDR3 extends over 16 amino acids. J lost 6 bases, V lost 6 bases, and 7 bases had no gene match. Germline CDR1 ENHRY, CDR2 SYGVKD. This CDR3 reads CAISVGLAGGSNEQFF. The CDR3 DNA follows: TGTGCCATCAGCGTCGGACTAGCGGGGGGCAGCAATGAGCAGTTCTTC.

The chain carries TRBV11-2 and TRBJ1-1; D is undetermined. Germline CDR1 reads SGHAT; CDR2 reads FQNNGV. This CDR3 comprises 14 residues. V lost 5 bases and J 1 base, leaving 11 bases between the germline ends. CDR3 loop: CASSPGDTNTEAFF. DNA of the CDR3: TGTGCCAGCAGCCCCGGAGATACGAACACTGAAGCTTTCTTT.

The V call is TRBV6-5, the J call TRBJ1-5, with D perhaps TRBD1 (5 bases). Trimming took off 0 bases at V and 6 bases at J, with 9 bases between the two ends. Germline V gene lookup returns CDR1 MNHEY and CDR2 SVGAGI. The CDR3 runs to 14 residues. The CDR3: CASSYSGEVQPQHF. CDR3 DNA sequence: TGTGCCAGCAGTTACTCAGGGGAGGTTCAGCCCCAGCATTTT.

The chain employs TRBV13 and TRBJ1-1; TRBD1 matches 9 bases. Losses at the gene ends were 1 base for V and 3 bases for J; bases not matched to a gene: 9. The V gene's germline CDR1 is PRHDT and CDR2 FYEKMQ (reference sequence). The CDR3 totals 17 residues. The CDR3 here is CASSLDRWDRADTEAFF. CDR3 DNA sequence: TGTGCCAGCAGCTTAGATAGATGGGACAGGGCGGACACTGAAGCTTTCTTT.

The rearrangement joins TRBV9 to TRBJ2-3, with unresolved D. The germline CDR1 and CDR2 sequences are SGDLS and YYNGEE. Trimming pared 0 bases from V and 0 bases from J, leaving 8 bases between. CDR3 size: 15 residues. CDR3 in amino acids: CASSVGGISTDTQYF. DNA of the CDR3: TGTGCCAGCAGCGTAGGTGGAATTAGCACAGATACGCAGTATTTT.

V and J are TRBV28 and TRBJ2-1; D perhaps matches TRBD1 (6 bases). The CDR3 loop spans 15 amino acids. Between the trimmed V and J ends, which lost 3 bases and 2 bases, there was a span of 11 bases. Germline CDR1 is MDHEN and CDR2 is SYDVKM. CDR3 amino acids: CASSFTEGAYNEQFF. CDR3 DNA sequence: TGTGCCAGCAGTTTTACCGAGGGGGCCTACAATGAGCAGTTCTTC.

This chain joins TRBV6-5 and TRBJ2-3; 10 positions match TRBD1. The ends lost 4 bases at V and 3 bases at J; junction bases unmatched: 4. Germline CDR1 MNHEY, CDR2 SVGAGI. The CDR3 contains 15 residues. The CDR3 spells CASSSGQGVTDTQYF. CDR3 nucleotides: TGTGCCAGCAGTTCCGGACAGGGGGTAACAGATACGCAGTATTTT.

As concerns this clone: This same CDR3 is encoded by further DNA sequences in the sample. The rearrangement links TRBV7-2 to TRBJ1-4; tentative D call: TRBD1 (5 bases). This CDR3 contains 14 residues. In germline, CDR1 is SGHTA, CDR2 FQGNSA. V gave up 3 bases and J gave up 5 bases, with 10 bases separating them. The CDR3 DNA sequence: TGTGCCAGCAGCTTTCAGGGAGGGAATGAAAAACTGTTTTTT. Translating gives CASSFQGGNEKLFF.

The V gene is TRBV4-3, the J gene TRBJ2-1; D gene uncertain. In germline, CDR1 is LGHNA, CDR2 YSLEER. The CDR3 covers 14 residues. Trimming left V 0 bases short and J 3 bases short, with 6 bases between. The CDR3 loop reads CASSQDPSYNEQFF. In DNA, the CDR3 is TGCGCCAGCAGCCAAGACCCTAGCTACAATGAGCAGTTCTTC.

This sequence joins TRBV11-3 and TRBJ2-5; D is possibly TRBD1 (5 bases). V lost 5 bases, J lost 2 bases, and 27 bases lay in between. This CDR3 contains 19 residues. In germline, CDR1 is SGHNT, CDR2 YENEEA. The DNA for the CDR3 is TGTGCCAGCAGCCAGTCTAGGGGCGACCTCCCCTCATATCAAGAGACCCAGTACTTC. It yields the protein CASSQSRGDLPSYQETQYF.

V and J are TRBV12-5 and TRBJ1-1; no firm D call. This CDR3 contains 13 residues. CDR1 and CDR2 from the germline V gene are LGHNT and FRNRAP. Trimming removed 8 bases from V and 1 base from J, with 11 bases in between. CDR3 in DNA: TGTGCTAGTCGGGGTAATCCGAACACTGAAGCTTTCTTT. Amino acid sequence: CASRGNPNTEAFF.

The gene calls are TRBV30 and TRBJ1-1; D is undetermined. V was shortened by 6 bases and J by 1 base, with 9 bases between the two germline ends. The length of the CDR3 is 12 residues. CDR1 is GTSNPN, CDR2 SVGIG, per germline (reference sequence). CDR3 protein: CACTGWNTEAFF. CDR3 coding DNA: TGTGCCTGCACGGGCTGGAACACTGAAGCTTTCTTT. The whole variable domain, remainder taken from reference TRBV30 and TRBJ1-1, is SQTIHQWPATLVQPVGSPLSLECTVEGTSNPNLYWYRQAAGRGLQLLFYSVGIGQISSEVPQNLSASRPQDRQFILSSKKLLLSDSGFYLCACTGWNTEAFFGQGTRLTVV.

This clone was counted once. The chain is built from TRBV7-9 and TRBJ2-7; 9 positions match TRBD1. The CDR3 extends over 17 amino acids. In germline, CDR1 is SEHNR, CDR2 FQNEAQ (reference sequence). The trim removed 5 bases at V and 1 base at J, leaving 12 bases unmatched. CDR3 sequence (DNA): TGTGCCAGCAGCCGAGATCCAGGACAGGGGAAATCCTACGAGCAGTACTTC. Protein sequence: CASSRDPGQGKSYEQYF.

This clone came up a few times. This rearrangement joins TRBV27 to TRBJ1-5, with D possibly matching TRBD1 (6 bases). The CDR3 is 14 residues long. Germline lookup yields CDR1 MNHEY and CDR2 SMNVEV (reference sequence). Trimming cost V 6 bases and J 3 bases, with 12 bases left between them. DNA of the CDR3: TGTGCCAGCAGGTCGGACAGTTCCAATCAGCCCCAGCATTTT. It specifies CASRSDSSNQPQHF.

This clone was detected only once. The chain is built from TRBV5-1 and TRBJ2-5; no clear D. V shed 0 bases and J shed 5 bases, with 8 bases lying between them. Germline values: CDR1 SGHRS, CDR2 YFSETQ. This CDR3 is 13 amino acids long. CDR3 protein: CASSLGGGETQYF. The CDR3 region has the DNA TGCGCCAGCAGCTTGGGCGGCGGCGAGACCCAGTACTTC.

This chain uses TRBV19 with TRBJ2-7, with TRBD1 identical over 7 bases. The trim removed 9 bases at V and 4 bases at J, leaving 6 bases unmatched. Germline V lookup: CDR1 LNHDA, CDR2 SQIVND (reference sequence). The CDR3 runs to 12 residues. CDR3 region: CASGTDRYEQYF. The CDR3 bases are TGTGCCAGCGGGACAGACCGTTACGAGCAGTACTTC.

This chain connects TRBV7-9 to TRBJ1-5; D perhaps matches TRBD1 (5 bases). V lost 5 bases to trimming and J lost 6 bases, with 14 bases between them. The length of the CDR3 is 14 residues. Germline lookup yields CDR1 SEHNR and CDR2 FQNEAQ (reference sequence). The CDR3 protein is CASSRGEVAQPQHF. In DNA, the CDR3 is TGTGCCAGCAGCAGGGGTGAGGTAGCTCAGCCCCAGCATTTT.

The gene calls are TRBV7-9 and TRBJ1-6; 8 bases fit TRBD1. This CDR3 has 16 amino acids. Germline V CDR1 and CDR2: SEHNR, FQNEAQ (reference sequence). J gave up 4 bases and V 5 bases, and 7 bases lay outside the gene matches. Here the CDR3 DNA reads TGTGCCAGCAGCACCGGGACAGGATTTTATAATTCACCCCTCCACTTT. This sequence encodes CASSTGTGFYNSPLHF.

CDR3 sequence reads: CASSSSGIDYEQYF. Here the CDR3 DNA reads TGTGCCAGCAGTAGTTCCGGGATCGACTACGAGCAGTACTTC. The V gene is TRBV28, the J gene TRBJ2-7; possibly TRBD2 for D (5 bases). The CDR3 covers 14 residues. The V end was cut by 5 bases, the J end by 3 bases, with 14 bases between. Germline-derived CDR1 and CDR2 are MDHEN and SYDVKM.

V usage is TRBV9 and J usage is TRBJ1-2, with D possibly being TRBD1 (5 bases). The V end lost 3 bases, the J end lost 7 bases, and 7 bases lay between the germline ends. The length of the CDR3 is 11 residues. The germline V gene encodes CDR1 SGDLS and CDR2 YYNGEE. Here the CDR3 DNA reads TGTGCCAGCAGCGCCGGGGGTGGCTACACCTTC. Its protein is CASSAGGGYTF.

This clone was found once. In nucleotides, the CDR3 is TGTGCCAGCAGCTCACAGAACACTGAAGCTTTCTTT. As protein: CASSSQNTEAFF. V usage is TRBV7-2 and J usage is TRBJ1-1; D unclear. The V gene lost 4 bases and the J gene lost 1 base, with 4 bases spanning the gap. Germline V gives CDR1 SGHTA, CDR2 FQGNSA. CDR3 length: 12 amino acids.

The CDR3 sequence is CASSLGRYTQYF. The CDR3 DNA reads TGTGCCAGCAGCTTAGGGAGGTATACGCAGTATTTT. The chain joins TRBV13 to TRBJ2-3, with D unclear. V was clipped by 0 bases and J by 7 bases, with 5 bases between them. Germline CDR1 PRHDT, CDR2 FYEKMQ (reference sequence). This CDR3 spans 12 amino acids.

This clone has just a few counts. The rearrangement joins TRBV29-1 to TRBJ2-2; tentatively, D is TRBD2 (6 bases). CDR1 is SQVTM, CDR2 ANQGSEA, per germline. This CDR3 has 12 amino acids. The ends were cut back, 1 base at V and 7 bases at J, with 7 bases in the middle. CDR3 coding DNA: TGCAGCGTTGAAGTGGGAGGCGGGGAGCTGTTTTTT. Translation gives CSVEVGGGELFF.

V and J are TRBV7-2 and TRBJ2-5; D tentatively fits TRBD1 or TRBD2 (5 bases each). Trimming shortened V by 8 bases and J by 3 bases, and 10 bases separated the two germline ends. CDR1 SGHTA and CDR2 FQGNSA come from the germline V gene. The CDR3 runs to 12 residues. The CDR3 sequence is CASRDLEETQYF. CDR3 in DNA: TGTGCCAGCCGGGACCTCGAAGAGACCCAGTACTTC.

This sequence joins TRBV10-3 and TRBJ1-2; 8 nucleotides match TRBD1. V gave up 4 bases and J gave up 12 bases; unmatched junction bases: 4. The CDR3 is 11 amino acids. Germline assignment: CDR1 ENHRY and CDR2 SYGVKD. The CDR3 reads CAISVRDRHTF. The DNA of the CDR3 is TGTGCCATCAGTGTCCGGGACAGGCACACCTTC.